These 26 T cell receptor beta chains came from one sample sequenced in a study of blood T cells in healthy people across ages. Next came a second PCR, run for about 6 to 12 cycles, which used a sample-barcoded 5' primer along with a J-beta primer mix. One entry per CDR3 protein, called by TCRdb with MiXCR from the 5' RACE reads. The data show approximately 900,000 distinct CDR3 sequences, about 48% seen once. Sequencing was done on a sample of blood. Source of these receptors: a man aged 25-45 years in good health.

This clonotype was seen only once. One end of the junction fails to match germline, which may point to a read error. V gene TRBV20-1 combines with J gene TRBJ2-7; 8 bases map to TRBD1. From germline, CDR1 is DFQATT and CDR2 SNEGSKA (reference sequence). This CDR3 is built from 14 residues. The CDR3 nucleotides are TGCAGTACTAGAGATTCCAGGGGGCAATACGAGCAGTACTTC. As protein: CSTRDSRGQYEQYF.

The rearrangement uses TRBV20-1 and TRBJ2-7; D perhaps matches TRBD2 (6 bases). The V gene's germline CDR1 is DFQATT and CDR2 SNEGSKA (reference sequence). V lost 6 bases, J lost 4 bases, and 19 bases lay in between. The CDR3 runs 14 residues. The CDR3 loop reads CSANDPGLTYEQYF. CDR3 in DNA: TGCAGTGCAAACGATCCGGGACTGACGTACGAGCAGTACTTC.

This clonotype was counted many times. The rearrangement links TRBV6-5 to TRBJ2-5, with 10 nucleotides matching TRBD2. Germline loops: CDR1 MNHEY, CDR2 SVGAGI. J gave up 5 bases and V 4 bases, and 7 bases lay outside the gene matches. CDR3 length equals 15 residues. The CDR3 sequence: CASSLAGGLQETQYF. CDR3 in DNA: TGTGCCAGCAGTTTAGCGGGGGGATTACAGGAGACCCAGTACTTC.

As DNA, the CDR3 is TGTGCCAGCAGCTGGCATGAGACAGCCTCCTACGAGCAGTACTTC. It encodes CASSWHETASYEQYF. The V gene is TRBV7-8, the J gene TRBJ2-7; D perhaps matches TRBD1 (5 bases). Germline-derived CDR1 and CDR2 are SGHVS and FQNEAQ. This CDR3 comprises 15 residues. V was cut by 4 bases and J by 0 bases, with 13 bases left in between. Variable domain in full (rest from reference TRBV7-8 and TRBJ2-7): GAGVSQSPRYKVAKRGQDVALRCDPISGHVSLFWYQQALGQGPEFLTYFQNEAQLDKSGLPSDRFFAERPEGSVSTLKIQRTQQEDSAVYLCASSWHETASYEQYFGPGTRLTVT.

This clonotype was counted many times. V gene TRBV20-1 combines with J gene TRBJ1-2; the match to TRBD1 covers 12 bases. This CDR3 is built from 16 residues. V lost 2 bases, J lost 2 bases, and 6 bases stayed unmatched. CDR1 DFQATT and CDR2 SNEGSKA come from the germline V gene (reference sequence). The CDR3 reads CSARRGQGAVNYGYTF. For the CDR3, the DNA is TGCAGTGCTAGAAGGGGACAGGGGGCTGTGAACTATGGCTACACCTTC.

This clonotype has a single count. This chain links TRBV27 with TRBJ2-5, with D possibly TRBD2 on 5 matching bases. Germline values: CDR1 MNHEY, CDR2 SMNVEV (reference sequence). Trimming removed 10 bases at V and 10 bases at J, with 25 bases between. The length of the CDR3 is 14 residues. The CDR3 DNA sequence: TGTGCCAACCGTGCGAAGGGAGCCAAAAACATCCAGTACTTC. Its protein product is CANRAKGAKNIQYF.

The J gene is TRBJ2-3, the V gene TRBV9; D call uncertain. Germline loops: CDR1 SGDLS, CDR2 YYNGEE. This CDR3 is built from 13 residues. V lost 3 bases, J lost 1 base, and 6 bases lay in between. CDR3: CASSAERTDTQYF. The DNA for the CDR3 is TGTGCCAGCAGCGCGGAACGCACAGATACGCAGTATTTT.

The rearrangement uses TRBV28 and TRBJ2-7; a possible D gene is TRBD1 (5 bases). The V end lost 4 bases, the J end lost 7 bases, and 11 bases lay between the germline ends. CDR1 is MDHEN, CDR2 SYDVKM, per germline. The CDR3 loop spans 12 amino acids. DNA for the CDR3: TGTGCCAGCAGTTCCGACAGTCCTGAGCAGTACTTC. Encoded protein: CASSSDSPEQYF.

The rearrangement links TRBV29-1 to TRBJ1-4, with a weak D call TRBD1 (6 bases). CDR3 size: 12 residues. The V end was cut by 7 bases, the J end by 3 bases, with 9 bases between. Germline CDR1 SQVTM, CDR2 ANQGSEA. The CDR3 sequence: CSAGQSNEKLFF. For the CDR3, the DNA is TGCAGCGCCGGACAGTCTAATGAAAAACTGTTTTTT. Looking up the rest from reference TRBV29-1 and TRBJ1-4 gives the full variable domain: SAVISQKPSRDICQRGTSLTIQCQVDSQVTMMFWYRQQPGQSLTLIATANQGSEATYESGFVIDKFPISRPNLTFSTLTVSNMSPEDSSIYLCSAGQSNEKLFFGSGTQLSVL.

This chain connects TRBV30 to TRBJ1-1; 10 positions agree with TRBD1. The V and J ends lost 3 bases and 5 bases, in that order; junction bases with no gene match: 6. The CDR3 loop spans 14 amino acids. Germline V CDR1 and CDR2: GTSNPN, SVGIG (reference sequence). CDR3 sequence reads: CAWSWTGGRTEAFF. CDR3 DNA: TGTGCCTGGAGCTGGACAGGGGGGCGAACTGAAGCTTTCTTT.

The genes are TRBV7-6 and TRBJ2-7, with D hard to call. The germline V gene encodes CDR1 SGHVS and CDR2 FNYEAQ. V lost 1 base to trimming and J lost 2 bases, with 12 bases between them. This CDR3 is 15 amino acids long. The CDR3 loop reads CASSLGSVTTYEQYF. The CDR3, as DNA: TGTGCCAGCAGCTTAGGATCCGTTACAACCTACGAGCAGTACTTC.

This clonotype has more than one count but fewer than ten. The chain employs TRBV27 and TRBJ2-7; TRBD2 is a possible D gene (5 bases). The V end was cut by 5 bases, the J end by 4 bases, with 21 bases between. The CDR3 is made up of 16 amino acids. CDR1 is MNHEY, CDR2 SMNVEV, per germline (reference sequence). The CDR3 bases are TGTGCCAGCAGTGCCGACGGGAAAGGCGGCAGGTACGAGCAGTACTTC. Residues: CASSADGKGGRYEQYF.

This chain joins TRBV6-6 and TRBJ1-1, with 7 bases that match TRBD1. The germline V gene has CDR1 MNHNY and CDR2 SVGAGI (reference sequence). The V gene end was trimmed by 0 bases and the J gene end by 8 bases; junction bases not matched to a gene: 0. This CDR3 contains 12 residues. The CDR3, as DNA: TGTGCCAGCAGTTACTCGGGACAGGAAGCTTTCTTT. Its protein product is CASSYSGQEAFF.

The table lists this clonotype with many counts. CDR3 coding DNA: TGTGCCAGCAGTCGTAGGGCCGACACTGAAGCTTTCTTT. This encodes CASSRRADTEAFF. This rearrangement joins TRBV7-2 to TRBJ1-1; no definite D call. CDR1 and CDR2 from the germline V gene are SGHTA and FQGNSA. V shed 6 bases and J shed 3 bases, with 11 bases lying between them. This CDR3 spans 13 amino acids.

Concerning this clonotype itself: Being one base from a much bigger clone, this may be a read error. CDR3 DNA sequence: TGTGCCAGCAGCTTAGCACACGGGAAGACCCAGTACTTC. Translated: CASSLAHGKTQYF. This chain links TRBV7-3 with TRBJ2-5, with a tentative D call TRBD2 (5 bases). V was pared by 2 bases and J by 6 bases, with 10 bases between. The CDR3 length is 13 residues. Germline loops: CDR1 SGHTA, CDR2 FQGTGA.

The table lists this clonotype with a few counts. This may stem from a read error, because a much larger clone lies one nucleotide away. The rearrangement links TRBV11-1 to TRBJ2-7, with 7 bases matching TRBD1. Germline V gene data show CDR1 as SGHAT and CDR2 as FQDESV (reference sequence). The CDR3 is made up of 14 amino acids. Trimming removed 5 bases from V and 6 bases from J; junction bases left unmatched: 10. In DNA form, the CDR3 reads TGTGCCAGCAGCGTAAATGTAGGGGACAGCGAGCAGTACTTC. Protein: CASSVNVGDSEQYF.

The chain links TRBV12-3 or TRBV12-4 to TRBJ2-7, with TRBD1 matching 7 bases. The CDR3 extends over 14 amino acids. V shed 6 bases, J shed 4 bases, and the junction held 9 bases outside the gene matches. CDR3 nucleotide sequence: TGTGCCAGCAGAGCGACAGGGAATAATTACGAGCAGTACTTC. Its translation: CASRATGNNYEQYF.

This clonotype came up a few times. The chain combines TRBV3-1 with TRBJ2-7, with TRBD1 identical over 9 bases. Per the germline V gene, CDR1 is LGHDT and CDR2 is YNNKEL (reference sequence). This CDR3 has 13 residues. In nucleotides, the CDR3 is TGTGCTGTGGAAGGGGACAGGGTCTACGAGCAGTACTTC. As protein: CAVEGDRVYEQYF.

A single count supports this clonotype. One end of the junction fails to match germline, which may point to a read error. V gene TRBV10-3 combines with J gene TRBJ1-2; weak D call: TRBD1 (6 bases). Germline V lookup: CDR1 ENHRY, CDR2 SYGVKD. The CDR3 sequence is 14 residues long. CDR3 region: CAVSELQGGRGYTF. The CDR3 bases are TGTGCCGTCAGTGAGCTACAAGGGGGAAGAGGCTACACCTTC.

In its sample, this clonotype was seen once. The V and J genes are TRBV19 and TRBJ2-1; 8 positions agree with TRBD2. J gave up 5 bases and V 8 bases, and 11 bases lay outside the gene matches. CDR1 LNHDA and CDR2 SQIVND come from the germline V gene (reference sequence). This CDR3 has 15 amino acids. CDR3 sequence (DNA): TGTGCCAGTTCAGGAGCGGGGGCCCGCAACAATGAGCAGTTCTTC. Translated, it gives CASSGAGARNNEQFF. Full variable domain (rest looked up from reference TRBV19 and TRBJ2-1): DGGITQSPKYLFRKEGQNVTLSCEQNLNHDAMYWYRQDPGQGLRLIYYSQIVNDFQKGDIAEGYSVSREKKESFPLTVTSAQKNPTAFYLCASSGAGARNNEQFFGPGTRLTVL.

V is TRBV9 and J is TRBJ2-7, with D hard to call. The tail of the sequence fits TRBJ2-5 better, so the J call may be wrong. CDR1 is SGDLS and CDR2 is YYNGEE in the germline V gene. The CDR3 spans 14 residues. CDR3 in amino acids: CASSVDPVVETQYF. The DNA of the CDR3 is TGTGCCAGCAGCGTAGACCCGGTGGTAGAGACCCAGTACTTC.

The chain employs TRBV6-1 and TRBJ1-2; no clear D. CDR3 length: 13 amino acids. V was shortened by 0 bases and J by 0 bases, with 2 bases between the two germline ends. Germline V gene data show CDR1 as MNHNS and CDR2 as SASEGT. CDR3 in DNA: TGTGCCAGCAGTGAAGCAGCTAACTATGGCTACACCTTC. This encodes CASSEAANYGYTF.

The rearrangement joins TRBV30 to TRBJ2-1, with 11 bases lining up with TRBD2. The CDR3 runs 15 residues. Trimming removed 2 bases from V and 6 bases from J; junction bases left unmatched: 6. Germline CDR1 reads GTSNPN; CDR2 reads SVGIG (reference sequence). CDR3 amino acids: CAWSPGTSGFNEQFF. For the CDR3, the DNA is TGTGCCTGGAGTCCGGGGACTAGCGGCTTCAATGAGCAGTTCTTC.

The chain joins TRBV3-1 to TRBJ2-7; D is unclear. The ends were cut back, 0 bases at V and 5 bases at J, with 11 bases in the middle. The CDR3 extends over 14 amino acids. In germline, CDR1 is LGHDT, CDR2 YNNKEL (reference sequence). DNA for the CDR3: TGTGCCAGCAGCCAAGAAGTGCAGGTCCACGAGCAGTACTTC. Its translation is CASSQEVQVHEQYF.

V is TRBV20-1 and J is TRBJ2-7, with D unclear. The V end was cut by 3 bases, the J end by 0 bases, with 18 bases between. This CDR3 contains 16 residues. The germline CDR1 and CDR2 sequences are DFQATT and SNEGSKA (reference sequence). The CDR3 nucleotides are TGCAGTGCTAGTGATATCATGGGTCCAAGCTCCTACGAGCAGTACTTC. The encoded protein is CSASDIMGPSSYEQYF.

This clonotype showed up just a few times. The chain carries TRBV11-3 and TRBJ2-3, with D possibly called TRBD1 or TRBD2 (5 bases each). CDR3 length: 17 amino acids. The germline V and J ends were trimmed by 2 bases and 6 bases, with 21 bases remaining between them. Germline V gives CDR1 SGHNT, CDR2 YENEEA. The chain's CDR3 is CASSLWGTEVTVDTQYF. The CDR3 region has the DNA TGTGCCAGCAGCTTATGGGGGACGGAAGTGACCGTCGATACGCAGTATTTT.